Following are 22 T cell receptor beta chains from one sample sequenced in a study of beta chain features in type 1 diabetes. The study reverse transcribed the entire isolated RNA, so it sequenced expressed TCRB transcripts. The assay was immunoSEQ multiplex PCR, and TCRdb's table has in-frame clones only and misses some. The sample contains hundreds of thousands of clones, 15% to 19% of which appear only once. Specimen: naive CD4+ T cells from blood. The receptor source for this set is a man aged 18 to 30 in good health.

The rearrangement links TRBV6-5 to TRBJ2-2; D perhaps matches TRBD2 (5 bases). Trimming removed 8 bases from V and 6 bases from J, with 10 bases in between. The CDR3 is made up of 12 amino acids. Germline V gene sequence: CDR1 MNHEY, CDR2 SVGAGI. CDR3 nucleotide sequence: TGTGCCAGCGGAAGCGGCCCCGGGGAGCTGTTTTTT. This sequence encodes CASGSGPGELFF.

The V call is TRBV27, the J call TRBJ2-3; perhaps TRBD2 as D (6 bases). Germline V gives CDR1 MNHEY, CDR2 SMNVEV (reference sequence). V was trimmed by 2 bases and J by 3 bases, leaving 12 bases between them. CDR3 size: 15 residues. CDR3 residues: CASSLLGGGTDTQYF. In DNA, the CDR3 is TGTGCCAGCAGTTTACTGGGGGGTGGGACAGATACGCAGTATTTT.

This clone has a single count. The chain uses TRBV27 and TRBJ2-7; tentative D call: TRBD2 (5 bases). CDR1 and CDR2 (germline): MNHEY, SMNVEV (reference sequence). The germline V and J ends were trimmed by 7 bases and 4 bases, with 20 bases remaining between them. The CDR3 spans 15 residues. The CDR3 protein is CASTPRGSKRYEQYF. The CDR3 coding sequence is TGTGCCAGCACCCCCAGAGGGTCAAAGAGGTACGAGCAGTACTTC.

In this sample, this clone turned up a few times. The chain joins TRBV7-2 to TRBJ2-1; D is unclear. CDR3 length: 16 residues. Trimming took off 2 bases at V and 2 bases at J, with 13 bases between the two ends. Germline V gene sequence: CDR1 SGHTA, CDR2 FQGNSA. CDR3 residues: CASSLMLQSTYNEQFF. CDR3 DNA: TGTGCCAGCAGCTTAATGCTACAGTCTACCTACAATGAGCAGTTCTTC.

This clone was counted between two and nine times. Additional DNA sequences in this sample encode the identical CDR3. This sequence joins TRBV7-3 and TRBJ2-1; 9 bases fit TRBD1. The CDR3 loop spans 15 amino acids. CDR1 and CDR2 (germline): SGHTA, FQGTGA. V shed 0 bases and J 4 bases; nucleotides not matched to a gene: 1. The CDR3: CASSLTGQGYNEQFF. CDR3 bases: TGTGCCAGCAGCTTAACCGGACAGGGGTACAATGAGCAGTTCTTC.

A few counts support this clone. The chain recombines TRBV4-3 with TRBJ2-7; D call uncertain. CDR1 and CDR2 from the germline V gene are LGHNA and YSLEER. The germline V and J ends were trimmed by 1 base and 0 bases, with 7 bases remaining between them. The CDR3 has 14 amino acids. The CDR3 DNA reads TGCGCCAGCAGCCAAGCGGTTAGCTCCTACGAGCAGTACTTC. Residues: CASSQAVSSYEQYF.

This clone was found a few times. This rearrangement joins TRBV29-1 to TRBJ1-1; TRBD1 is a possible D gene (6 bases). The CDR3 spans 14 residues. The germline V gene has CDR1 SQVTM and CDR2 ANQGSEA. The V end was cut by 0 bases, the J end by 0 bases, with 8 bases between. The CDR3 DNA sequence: TGCAGCGTTGAAGAAGGGACATTGAACACTGAAGCTTTCTTT. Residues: CSVEEGTLNTEAFF.

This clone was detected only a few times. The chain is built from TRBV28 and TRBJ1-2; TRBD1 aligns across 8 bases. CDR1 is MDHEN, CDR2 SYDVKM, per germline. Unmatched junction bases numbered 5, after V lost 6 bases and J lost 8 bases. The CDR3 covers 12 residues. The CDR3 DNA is TGTGCCAGCAGAGCGGGACAGGCAGGCTACACCTTC. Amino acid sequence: CASRAGQAGYTF.

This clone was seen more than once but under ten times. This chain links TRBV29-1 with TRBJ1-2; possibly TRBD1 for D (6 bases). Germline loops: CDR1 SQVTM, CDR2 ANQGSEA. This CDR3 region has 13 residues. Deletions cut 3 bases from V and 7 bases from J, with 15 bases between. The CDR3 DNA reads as TGCAGCGTTGAGAGAGTACAGGGTGTTGGCTACACCTTC. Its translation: CSVERVQGVGYTF.

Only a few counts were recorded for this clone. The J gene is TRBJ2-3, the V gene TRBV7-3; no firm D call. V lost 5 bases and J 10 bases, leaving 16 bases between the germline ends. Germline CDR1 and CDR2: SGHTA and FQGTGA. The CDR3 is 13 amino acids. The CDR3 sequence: CASSHGPPRAQYF. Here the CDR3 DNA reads TGTGCCAGCAGCCACGGACCACCCCGGGCGCAGTATTTT.

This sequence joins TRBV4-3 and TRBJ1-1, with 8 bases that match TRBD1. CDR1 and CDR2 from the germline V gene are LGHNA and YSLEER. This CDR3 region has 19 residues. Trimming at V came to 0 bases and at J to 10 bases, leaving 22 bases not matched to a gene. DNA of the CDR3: TGCGCCAGCAGCCAAGATTACCGGGATCGACAGGGGTCAACGCGGATAGCTTTCTTT. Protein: CASSQDYRDRQGSTRIAFF.

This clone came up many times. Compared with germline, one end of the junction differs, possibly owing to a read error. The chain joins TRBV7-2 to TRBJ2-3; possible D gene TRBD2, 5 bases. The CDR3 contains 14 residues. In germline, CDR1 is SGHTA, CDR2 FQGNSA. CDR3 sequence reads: CASSLAASTDTQYF. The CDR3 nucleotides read TGTGCCAGCAGCCTAGCCGCTAGCACAGATACGCAGTATTTT.

Written as DNA, the CDR3 is TGTGCCAGCAGCTTAGCTCCTGGGGACAGGGCAAGGAACACTGAAGCTTTCTTT. Translating gives CASSLAPGDRARNTEAFF. The chain carries TRBV7-6 and TRBJ1-1, with 9 positions matching TRBD1. CDR3 size: 18 residues. The germline CDR1 and CDR2 sequences are SGHVS and FNYEAQ. V dropped 0 bases and J dropped 1; count of bases not matched to a gene: 9.

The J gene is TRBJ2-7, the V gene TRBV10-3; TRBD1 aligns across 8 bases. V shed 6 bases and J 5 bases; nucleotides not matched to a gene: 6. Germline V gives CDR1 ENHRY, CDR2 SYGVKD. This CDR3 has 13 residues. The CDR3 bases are TGTGCCATCAGGACCTCAGGGGGCAACGAGCAGTACTTC. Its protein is CAIRTSGGNEQYF.

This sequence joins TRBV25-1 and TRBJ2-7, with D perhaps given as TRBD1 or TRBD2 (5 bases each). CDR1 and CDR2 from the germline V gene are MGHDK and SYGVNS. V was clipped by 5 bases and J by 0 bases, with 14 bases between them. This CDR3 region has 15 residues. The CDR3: CASSLSGQSSYEQYF. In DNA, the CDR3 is TGTGCCAGCAGTCTTTCGGGGCAATCCTCCTACGAGCAGTACTTC.

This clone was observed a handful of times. The CDR3 DNA reads TGTGCCAGCAGCTTATTTAGCGGGACCTACAATGAGCAGTTCTTC. Protein product: CASSLFSGTYNEQFF. This chain uses TRBV11-2 with TRBJ2-1; 8 bases fit TRBD2. The V gene's germline CDR1 is SGHAT and CDR2 FQNNGV. This CDR3 has 15 amino acids. The ends lost 2 bases at V and 2 bases at J; junction bases unmatched: 2.

The CDR3 nucleotides read TGTGCCATCAGGATGGTTACAGGGGATGGCTACACCTTC. Its translation is CAIRMVTGDGYTF. V and J are TRBV10-3 and TRBJ1-2, with 7 bases identical to TRBD1. V lost 6 bases, J lost 6 bases, and 7 bases stayed unmatched. This CDR3 spans 13 amino acids. Germline loops: CDR1 ENHRY, CDR2 SYGVKD.

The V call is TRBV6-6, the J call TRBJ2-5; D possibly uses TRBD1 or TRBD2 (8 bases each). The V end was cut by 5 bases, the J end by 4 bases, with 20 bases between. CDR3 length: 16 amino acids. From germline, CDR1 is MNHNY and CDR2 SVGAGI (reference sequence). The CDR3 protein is CASSPSRGLAGETQYF. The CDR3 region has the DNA TGTGCCAGCAGTCCGAGCAGGGGGCTAGCGGGAGAGACCCAGTACTTC.

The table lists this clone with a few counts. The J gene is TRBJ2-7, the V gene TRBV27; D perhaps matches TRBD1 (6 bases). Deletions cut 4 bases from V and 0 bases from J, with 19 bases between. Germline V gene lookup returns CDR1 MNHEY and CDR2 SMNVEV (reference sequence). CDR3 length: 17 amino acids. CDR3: CASSSLLKQGSSYEQYF. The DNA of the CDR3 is TGTGCCAGCAGTTCGCTCCTTAAACAGGGTAGCTCCTACGAGCAGTACTTC.

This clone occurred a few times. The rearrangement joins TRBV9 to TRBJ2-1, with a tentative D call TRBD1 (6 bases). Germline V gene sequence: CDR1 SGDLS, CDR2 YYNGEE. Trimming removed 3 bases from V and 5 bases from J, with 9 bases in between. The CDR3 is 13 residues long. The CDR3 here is CASSGTVNNEQFF. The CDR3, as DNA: TGTGCCAGCAGCGGGACAGTCAACAATGAGCAGTTCTTC.

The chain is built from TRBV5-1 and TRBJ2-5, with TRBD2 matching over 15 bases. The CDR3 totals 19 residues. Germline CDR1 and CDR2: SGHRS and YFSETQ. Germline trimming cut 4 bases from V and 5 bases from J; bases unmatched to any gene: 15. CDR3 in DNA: TGCGCCAGCAGCCAGCCCGGACTAGCGGGAGGGAACCGCCGGGAGACCCAGTACTTC. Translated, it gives CASSQPGLAGGNRRETQYF.

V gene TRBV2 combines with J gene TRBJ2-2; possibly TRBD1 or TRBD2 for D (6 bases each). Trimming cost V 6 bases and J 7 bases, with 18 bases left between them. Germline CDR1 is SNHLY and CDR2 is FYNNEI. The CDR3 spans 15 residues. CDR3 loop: CASSRQELGGGELFF. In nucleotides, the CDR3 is TGTGCCAGCAGCAGACAGGAATTGGGAGGCGGGGAGCTGTTTTTT.